The clone carrying this T cell receptor (beta chain) is medium-sized within its sample. Its specificity is unknown. How the authors handled the data: Across clinicopathological groups, CDR3 differences served as the basis for building a distant-metastasis classifier for papillary thyroid cancer. Using MiXCR, TCRdb reanalyzed the PCR reads. The V and J calls, along with clone size, are taken from TCRdb and not from the paper's own processing. The sample holds approximately 14,000 clones, 25% to 35% seen once. This sample is part of a study of metastatic and nonmetastatic thyroid tumors. Whole-study context: The comparison covered peripheral blood and tumor or nodule tissue in malignant and benign thyroid patients.

Study-wide results and caveats: Malignant tumors reportedly showed significantly higher TCR beta diversity than benign nodules in both blood and tumor.

Per germline, CDR1 MNHNS and CDR2 SASEGT. V was clipped by 6 bases and J by 2 bases, with 13 bases between them. The CDR3 has 15 amino acids. No patient received treatment before thyroid surgery. The source is a female donor with papillary thyroid cancer or a benign thyroid nodule (not recorded which). Some clones in this sample may be carry-over from other donors' samples. The specimen was blood. The chain uses TRBV6-1 and TRBJ2-2, with D maybe TRBD1 (5 bases). The CDR3 protein is CASRVFRGNTGELFF. The CDR3 coding sequence is TGTGCCAGCAGGGTGTTTAGGGGAAACACCGGGGAGCTGTTTTTT.